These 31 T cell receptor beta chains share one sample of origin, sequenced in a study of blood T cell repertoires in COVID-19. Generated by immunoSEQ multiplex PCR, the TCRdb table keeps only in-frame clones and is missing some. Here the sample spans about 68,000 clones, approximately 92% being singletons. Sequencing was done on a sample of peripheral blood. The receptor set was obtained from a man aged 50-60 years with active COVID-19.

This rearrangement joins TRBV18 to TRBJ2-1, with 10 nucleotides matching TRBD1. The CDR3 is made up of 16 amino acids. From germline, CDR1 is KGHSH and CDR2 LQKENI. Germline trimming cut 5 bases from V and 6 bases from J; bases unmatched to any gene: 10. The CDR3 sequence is CASSTLGTGVSNEQFF. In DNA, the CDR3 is TGTGCCAGCTCAACCCTCGGGACAGGGGTAAGCAATGAGCAGTTCTTC. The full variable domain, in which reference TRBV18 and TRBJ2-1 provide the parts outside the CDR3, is NAGVMQNPRHLVRRRGQEARLRCSPMKGHSHVYWYRQLPEEGLKFMVYLQKENIIDESGMPKERFSAEFPKEGPSILRIQQVVRGDSAAYFCASSTLGTGVSNEQFFGPGTRLTVL.

CDR3 amino acids: CASSFTGQGSRDTQYF. CDR3 nucleotides: TGTGCCAGCAGCTTCACAGGGCAGGGGAGTCGCGATACGCAGTATTTT. The chain is built from TRBV7-2 and TRBJ2-3; TRBD1 might be the D (6 bases). V shed 3 bases and J shed 6 bases, with 19 bases lying between them. Germline CDR1 and CDR2: SGHTA and FQGNSA. This CDR3 is 16 amino acids long.

The CDR3 spells CASSARGSGEETQYF. The CDR3 DNA sequence: TGTGCCAGCAGTGCCCGGGGTAGCGGGGAAGAGACCCAGTACTTC. The chain is built from TRBV28 and TRBJ2-5, with TRBD2 identical over 8 bases. Germline V CDR1 and CDR2: MDHEN, SYDVKM. After removal of 5 bases from V and 3 bases from J, the junction contained 8 bases not matched to a gene. This CDR3 has 15 amino acids.

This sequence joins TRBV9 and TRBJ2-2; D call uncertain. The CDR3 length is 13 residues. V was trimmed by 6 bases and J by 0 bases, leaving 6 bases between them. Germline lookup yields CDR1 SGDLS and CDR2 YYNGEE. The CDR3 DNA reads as TGTGCCAGCACGGTGGCGAACACCGGGGAGCTGTTTTTT. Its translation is CASTVANTGELFF.

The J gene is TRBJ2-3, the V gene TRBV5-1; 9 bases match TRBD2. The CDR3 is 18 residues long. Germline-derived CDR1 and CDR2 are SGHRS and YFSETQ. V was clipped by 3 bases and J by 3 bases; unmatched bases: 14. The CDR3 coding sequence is TGCGCCAGCAGCTCCTACCCCCTGGGGCGGGGGGGAACAGATACGCAGTATTTT. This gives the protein CASSSYPLGRGGTDTQYF.

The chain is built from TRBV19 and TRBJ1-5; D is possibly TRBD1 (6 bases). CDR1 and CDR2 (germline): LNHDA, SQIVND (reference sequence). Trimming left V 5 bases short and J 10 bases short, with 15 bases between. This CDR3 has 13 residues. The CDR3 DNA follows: TGTGCCAGTAGTGATCCGGACAGAAATCCCCAGCATTTT. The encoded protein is CASSDPDRNPQHF.

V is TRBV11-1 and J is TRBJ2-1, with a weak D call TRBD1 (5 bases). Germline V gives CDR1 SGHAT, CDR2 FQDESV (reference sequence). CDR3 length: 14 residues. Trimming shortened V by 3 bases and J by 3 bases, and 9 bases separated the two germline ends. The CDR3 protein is CASSFVTVYNEQFF. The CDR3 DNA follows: TGTGCCAGCAGCTTTGTGACAGTCTACAATGAGCAGTTCTTC.

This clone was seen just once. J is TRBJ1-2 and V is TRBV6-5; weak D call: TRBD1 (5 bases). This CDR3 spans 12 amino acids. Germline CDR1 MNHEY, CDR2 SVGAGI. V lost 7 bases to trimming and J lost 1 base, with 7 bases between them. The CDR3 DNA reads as TGTGCCAGCACGGACATTAACTATGGCTACACCTTC. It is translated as CASTDINYGYTF.

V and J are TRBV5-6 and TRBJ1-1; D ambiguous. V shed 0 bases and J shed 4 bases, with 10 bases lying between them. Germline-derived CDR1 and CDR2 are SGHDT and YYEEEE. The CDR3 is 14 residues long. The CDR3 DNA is TGTGCCAGCAGCTTGGGGACTACCCCCACTGAAGCTTTCTTT. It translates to CASSLGTTPTEAFF.

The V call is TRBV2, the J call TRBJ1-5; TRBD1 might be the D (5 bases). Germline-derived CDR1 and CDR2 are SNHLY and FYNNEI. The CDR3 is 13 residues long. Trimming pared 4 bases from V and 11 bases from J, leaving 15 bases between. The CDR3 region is CASSGQGGSAQHF. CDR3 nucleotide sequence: TGTGCCAGCAGTGGCCAGGGTGGGTCGGCCCAGCATTTT.

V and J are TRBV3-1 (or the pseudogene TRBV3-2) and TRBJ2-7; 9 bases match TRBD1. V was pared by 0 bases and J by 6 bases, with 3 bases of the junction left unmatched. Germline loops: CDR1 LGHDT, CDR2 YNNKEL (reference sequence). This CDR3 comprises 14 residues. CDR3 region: CASSQDHRGPEQYF. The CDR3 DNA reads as TGTGCCAGCAGCCAAGATCACAGGGGGCCCGAGCAGTACTTC.

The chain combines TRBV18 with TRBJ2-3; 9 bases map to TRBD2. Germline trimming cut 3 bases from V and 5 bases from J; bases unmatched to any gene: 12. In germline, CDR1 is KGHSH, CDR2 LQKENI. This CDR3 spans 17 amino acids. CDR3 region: CASSPLLSGGQRDTQYF. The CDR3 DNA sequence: TGTGCCAGCTCACCGTTACTGAGCGGGGGGCAGAGAGATACGCAGTATTTT.

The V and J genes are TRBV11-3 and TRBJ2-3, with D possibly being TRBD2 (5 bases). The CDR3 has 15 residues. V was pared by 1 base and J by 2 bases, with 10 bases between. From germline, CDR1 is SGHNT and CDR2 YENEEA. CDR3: CASSLGTSITDTQYF. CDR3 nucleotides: TGTGCCAGCAGCTTAGGGACTTCCATCACAGATACGCAGTATTTT.

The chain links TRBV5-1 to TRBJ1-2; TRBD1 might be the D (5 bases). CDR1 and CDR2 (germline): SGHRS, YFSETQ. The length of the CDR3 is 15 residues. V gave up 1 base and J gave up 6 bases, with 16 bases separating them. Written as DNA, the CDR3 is TGCGCCAGCAGCTTGCGGTGGGGCGATAAGGATGGCTACACCTTC. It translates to CASSLRWGDKDGYTF.

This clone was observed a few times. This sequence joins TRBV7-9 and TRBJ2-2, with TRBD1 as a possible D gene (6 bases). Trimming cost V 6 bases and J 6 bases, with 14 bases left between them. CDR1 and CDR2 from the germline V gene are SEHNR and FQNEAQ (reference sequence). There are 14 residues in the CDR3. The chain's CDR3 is CASSIVEGAGELFF. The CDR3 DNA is TGTGCCAGCAGTATCGTAGAGGGGGCCGGGGAGCTGTTTTTT.

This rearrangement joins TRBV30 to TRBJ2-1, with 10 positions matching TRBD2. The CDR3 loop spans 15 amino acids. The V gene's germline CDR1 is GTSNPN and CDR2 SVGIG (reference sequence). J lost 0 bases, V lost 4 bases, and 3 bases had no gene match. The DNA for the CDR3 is TGTGCCTGGAATAGCGGGGGGAGCTCCTACAATGAGCAGTTCTTC. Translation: CAWNSGGSSYNEQFF. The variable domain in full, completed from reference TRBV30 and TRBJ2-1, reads SQTIHQWPATLVQPVGSPLSLECTVEGTSNPNLYWYRQAAGRGLQLLFYSVGIGQISSEVPQNLSASRPQDRQFILSSKKLLLSDSGFYLCAWNSGGSSYNEQFFGPGTRLTVL.

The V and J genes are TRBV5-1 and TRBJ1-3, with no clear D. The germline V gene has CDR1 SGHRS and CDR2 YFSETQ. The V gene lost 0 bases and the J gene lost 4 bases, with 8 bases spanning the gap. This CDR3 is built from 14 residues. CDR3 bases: TGCGCCAGCAGCTTGGGAGGGTTGGGAAACACCATATATTTT. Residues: CASSLGGLGNTIYF.

CDR3 bases: TGTGCCAGCAGCCTCACTGGAGACACTGAAGCTTTCTTT. Translated: CASSLTGDTEAFF. J is TRBJ1-1 and V is TRBV5-4; D is uncertain. V lost 4 bases, J lost 3 bases, and 10 bases lay in between. CDR1 SGHNT and CDR2 YYREEE come from the germline V gene (reference sequence). The CDR3 spans 13 residues.

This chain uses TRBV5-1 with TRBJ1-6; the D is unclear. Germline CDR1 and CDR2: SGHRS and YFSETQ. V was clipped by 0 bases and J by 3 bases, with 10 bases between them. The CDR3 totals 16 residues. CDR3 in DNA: TGCGCCAGCAGCTTGGCCCCCCAGATCTATAATTCACCCCTCCACTTT. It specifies CASSLAPQIYNSPLHF.

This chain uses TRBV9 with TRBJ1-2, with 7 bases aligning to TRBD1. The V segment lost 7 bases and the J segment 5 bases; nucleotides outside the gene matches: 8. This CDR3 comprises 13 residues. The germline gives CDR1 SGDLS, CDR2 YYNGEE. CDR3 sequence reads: CASEGAYWYGYTF. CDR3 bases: TGTGCCAGCGAGGGGGCGTATTGGTATGGCTACACCTTC. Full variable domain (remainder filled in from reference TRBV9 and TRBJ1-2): DSGVTQTPKHLITATGQRVTLRCSPRSGDLSVYWYQQSLDQGLQFLIQYYNGEERAKGNILERFSAQQFPDLHSELNLSSLELGDSALYFCASEGAYWYGYTFGSGTRLTVV.

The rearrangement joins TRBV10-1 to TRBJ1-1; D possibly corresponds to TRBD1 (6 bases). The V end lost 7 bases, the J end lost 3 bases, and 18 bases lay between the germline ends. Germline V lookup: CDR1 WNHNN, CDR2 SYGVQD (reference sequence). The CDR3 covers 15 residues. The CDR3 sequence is CASTNTGLKDTEAFF. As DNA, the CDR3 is TGCGCCAGCACTAATACAGGGCTGAAGGACACTGAAGCTTTCTTT.

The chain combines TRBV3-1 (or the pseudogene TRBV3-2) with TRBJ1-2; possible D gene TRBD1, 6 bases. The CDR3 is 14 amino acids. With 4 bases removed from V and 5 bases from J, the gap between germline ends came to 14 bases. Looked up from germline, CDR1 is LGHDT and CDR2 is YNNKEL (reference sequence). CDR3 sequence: CASSPLAGVYGYTF. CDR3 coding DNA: TGTGCCAGCAGCCCCTTGGCAGGGGTGTATGGCTACACCTTC.

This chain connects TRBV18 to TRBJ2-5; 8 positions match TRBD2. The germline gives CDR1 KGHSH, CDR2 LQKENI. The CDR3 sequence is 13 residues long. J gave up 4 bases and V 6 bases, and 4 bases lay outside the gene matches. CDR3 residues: CASSPRGGETQYF. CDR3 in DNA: TGTGCCAGCTCTCCCCGGGGGGGAGAGACCCAGTACTTC.

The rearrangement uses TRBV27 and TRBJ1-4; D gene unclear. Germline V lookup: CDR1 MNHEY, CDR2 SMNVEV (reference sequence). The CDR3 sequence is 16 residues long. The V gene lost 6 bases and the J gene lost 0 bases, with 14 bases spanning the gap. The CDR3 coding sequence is TGTGCCAGCAGGTCGGACGGGATATCAACTAATGAAAAACTGTTTTTT. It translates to CASRSDGISTNEKLFF. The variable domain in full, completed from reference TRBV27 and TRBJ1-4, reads EAQVTQNPRYLITVTGKKLTVTCSQNMNHEYMSWYRQDPGLGLRQIYYSMNVEVTDKGDVPEGYKVSRKEKRNFPLILESPSPNQTSLYFCASRSDGISTNEKLFFGSGTQLSVL.

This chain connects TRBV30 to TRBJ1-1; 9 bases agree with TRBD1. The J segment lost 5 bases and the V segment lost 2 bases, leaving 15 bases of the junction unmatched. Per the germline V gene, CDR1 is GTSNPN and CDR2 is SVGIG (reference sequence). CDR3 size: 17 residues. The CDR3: CAWSSQGARGEWTEAFF. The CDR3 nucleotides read TGTGCCTGGAGTTCACAGGGGGCGAGAGGAGAATGGACTGAAGCTTTCTTT.

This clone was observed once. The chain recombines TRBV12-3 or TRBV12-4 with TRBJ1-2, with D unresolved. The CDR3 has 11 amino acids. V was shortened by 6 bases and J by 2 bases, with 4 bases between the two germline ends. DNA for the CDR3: TGTGCCAGCAGCTCGAACTATGGCTACACCTTC. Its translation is CASSSNYGYTF.

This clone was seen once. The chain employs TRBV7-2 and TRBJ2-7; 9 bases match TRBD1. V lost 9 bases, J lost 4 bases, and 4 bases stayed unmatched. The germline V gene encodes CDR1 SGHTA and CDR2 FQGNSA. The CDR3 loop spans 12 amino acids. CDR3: CASQDRGYEQYF. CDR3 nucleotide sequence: TGTGCCAGTCAGGACAGGGGTTACGAGCAGTACTTC.

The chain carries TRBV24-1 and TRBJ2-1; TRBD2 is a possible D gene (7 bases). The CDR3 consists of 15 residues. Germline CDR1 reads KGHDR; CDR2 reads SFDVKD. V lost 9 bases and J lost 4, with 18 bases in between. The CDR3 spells CATEKGGGLYNEQFF. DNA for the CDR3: TGTGCCACCGAAAAAGGCGGGGGCCTTTACAATGAGCAGTTCTTC.

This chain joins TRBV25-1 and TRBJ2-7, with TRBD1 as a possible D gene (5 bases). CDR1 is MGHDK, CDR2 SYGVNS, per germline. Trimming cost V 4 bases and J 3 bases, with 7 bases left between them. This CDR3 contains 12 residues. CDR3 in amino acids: CASSATVYEQYF. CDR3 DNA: TGTGCCAGCAGTGCGACAGTCTACGAGCAGTACTTC.

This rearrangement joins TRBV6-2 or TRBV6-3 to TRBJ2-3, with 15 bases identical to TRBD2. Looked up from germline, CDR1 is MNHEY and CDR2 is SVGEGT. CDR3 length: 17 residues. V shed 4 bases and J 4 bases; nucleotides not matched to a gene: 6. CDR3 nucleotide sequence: TGTGCCAGCAGTTGGCGCCGGACTAGCGGGGGGGCAGATACGCAGTATTTT. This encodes CASSWRRTSGGADTQYF.

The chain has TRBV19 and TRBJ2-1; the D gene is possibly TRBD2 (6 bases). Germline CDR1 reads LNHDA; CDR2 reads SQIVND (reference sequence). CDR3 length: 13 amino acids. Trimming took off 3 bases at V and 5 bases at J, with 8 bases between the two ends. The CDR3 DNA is TGTGCCAGTAGTATTGGGGGGAACAATGAGCAGTTCTTC. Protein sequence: CASSIGGNNEQFF.